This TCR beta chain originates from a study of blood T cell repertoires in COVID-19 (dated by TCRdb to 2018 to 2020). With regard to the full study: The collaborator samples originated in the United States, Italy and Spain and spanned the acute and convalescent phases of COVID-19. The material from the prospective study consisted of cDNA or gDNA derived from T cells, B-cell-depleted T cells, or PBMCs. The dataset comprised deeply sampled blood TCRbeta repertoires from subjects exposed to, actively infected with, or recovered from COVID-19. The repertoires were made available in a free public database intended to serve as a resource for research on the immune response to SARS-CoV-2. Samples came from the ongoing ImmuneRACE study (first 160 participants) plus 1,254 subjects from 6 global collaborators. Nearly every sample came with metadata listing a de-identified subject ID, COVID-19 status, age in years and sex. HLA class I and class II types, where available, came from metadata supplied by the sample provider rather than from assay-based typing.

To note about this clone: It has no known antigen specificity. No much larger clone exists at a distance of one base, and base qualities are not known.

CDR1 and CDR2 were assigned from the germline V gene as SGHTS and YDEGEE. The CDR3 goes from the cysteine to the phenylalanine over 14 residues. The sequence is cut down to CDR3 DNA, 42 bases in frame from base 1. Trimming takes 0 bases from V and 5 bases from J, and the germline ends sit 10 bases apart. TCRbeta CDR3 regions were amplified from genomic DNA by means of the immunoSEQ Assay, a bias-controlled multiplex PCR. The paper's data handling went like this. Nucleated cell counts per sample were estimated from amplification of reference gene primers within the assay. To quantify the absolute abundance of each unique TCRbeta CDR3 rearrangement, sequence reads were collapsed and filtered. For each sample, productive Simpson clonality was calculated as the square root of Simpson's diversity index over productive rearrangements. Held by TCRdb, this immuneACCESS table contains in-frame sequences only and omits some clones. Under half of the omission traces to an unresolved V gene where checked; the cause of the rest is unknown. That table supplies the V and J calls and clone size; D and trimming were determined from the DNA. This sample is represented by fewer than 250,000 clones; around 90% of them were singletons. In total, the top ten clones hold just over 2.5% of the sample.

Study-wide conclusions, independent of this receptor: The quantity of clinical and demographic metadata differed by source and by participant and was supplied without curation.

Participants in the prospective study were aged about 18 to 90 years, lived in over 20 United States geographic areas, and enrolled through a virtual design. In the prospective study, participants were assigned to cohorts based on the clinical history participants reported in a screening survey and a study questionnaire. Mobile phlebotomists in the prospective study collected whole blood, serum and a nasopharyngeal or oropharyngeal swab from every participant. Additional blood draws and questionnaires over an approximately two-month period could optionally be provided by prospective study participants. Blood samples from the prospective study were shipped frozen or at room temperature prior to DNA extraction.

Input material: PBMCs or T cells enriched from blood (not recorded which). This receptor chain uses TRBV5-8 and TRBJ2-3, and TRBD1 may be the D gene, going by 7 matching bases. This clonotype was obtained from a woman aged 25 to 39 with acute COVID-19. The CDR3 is CASSLGQGGDTQYF. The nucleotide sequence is TGTGCCAGCAGCTTGGGGCAGGGGGGAGATACGCAGTATTTT.